Listed below are T cell receptor beta chains from one sample, sequenced in a study of T cell clusters in autoimmune cytopenias. TCRdb reanalyzed the multiplex PCR reads, giving one entry per CDR3 protein sequence and no DNA. This listing includes about 12,000 distinct CDR3 sequences. Sequencing was done on a sample of peripheral blood. The receptors derive from a human donor with an autoimmune cytopenia or autoimmune hepatitis (not recorded which). CDR3s include the opening cysteine and the closing phenylalanine or tryptophan. Only some rows state a clone size, as once, few, many or a class for expanded clones.

v_call	j_call	clone_size	cdr3_aa
TRBV7-6	TRBJ2-2	NA	CASSLEAGELFF
TRBV6-1	TRBJ2-2	NA	CASSPTPSANTGELFF
TRBV6-1	TRBJ1-2	NA	CASREAGYGYTF
TRBV6-5	TRBJ2-3	NA	CASSSGRTSTDTQYF
TRBV6-2/TRBV6-3	TRBJ2-1	NA	CASKNWEYNEQFF
TRBV6-6	TRBJ2-5	NA	CASSLAGGRQETQYF
TRBV6-1	TRBJ2-2	NA	CASSEGGANTGELFF
TRBV5-6	TRBJ2-3	NA	CASSRGVTDTQYF
TRBV12-3/TRBV12-4	TRBJ2-2	NA	CASSRGTGATGELFF
TRBV10-3	TRBJ1-5	NA	CAISESGDQPQHF
TRBV5-5	TRBJ2-2	NA	CAWRGSANMYTGELFF
TRBV5-1	TRBJ2-2	NA	CASSPLPGTGELFF
TRBV19	TRBJ2-2	NA	CASSIERRVSGELFF
TRBV6-5	TRBJ2-1	medium-sized	CASSRTGGATYNEQFF
TRBV7-3	TRBJ1-3	NA	CASSPPQGRSGNTIYF
TRBV15	TRBJ1-1	NA	CATSRGYRETFF
TRBV27	TRBJ1-6	NA	CASSLGVTRNSPLHF
TRBV24-1	TRBJ2-1	NA	CATSDPGTSENEQFF
TRBV6-1	TRBJ2-1	NA	CASSVTGGANEQFF
TRBV27	TRBJ2-3	NA	CASSFGGRPPSTDTQYF
TRBV6-1	TRBJ2-2	NA	CATGTNTGELFF
TRBV6-1	TRBJ2-3	NA	CASSSTSGGRDTQYF
TRBV10-1	TRBJ1-3	NA	CASSEYLRGFRNTIYF
TRBV6-5	TRBJ2-1	NA	CASSYFGVPYNEQFF
TRBV19	TRBJ1-5	NA	CASQDSFGGISNQPQHF
TRBV29-1	TRBJ2-5	medium-sized	CSVDRGQETQYF
TRBV6-1	TRBJ1-4	NA	CASSEAVGHPFF
TRBV6-5	TRBJ2-7	NA	CASSPGLAGGEISYEQYF
TRBV6-2/TRBV6-3	TRBJ2-1	NA	CASLASAYEQFF
TRBV15	TRBJ2-3	NA	CATSRVGFPTDTQYF
TRBV29-1	TRBJ2-5	medium-sized	CSVEDVQKETQYF
TRBV19	TRBJ1-5	NA	CASSWGAGNQPQHF
TRBV5-4	TRBJ1-2	NA	CASSFIGQGGYTF
TRBV18	TRBJ1-1	NA	CASSFDRESTEAFF